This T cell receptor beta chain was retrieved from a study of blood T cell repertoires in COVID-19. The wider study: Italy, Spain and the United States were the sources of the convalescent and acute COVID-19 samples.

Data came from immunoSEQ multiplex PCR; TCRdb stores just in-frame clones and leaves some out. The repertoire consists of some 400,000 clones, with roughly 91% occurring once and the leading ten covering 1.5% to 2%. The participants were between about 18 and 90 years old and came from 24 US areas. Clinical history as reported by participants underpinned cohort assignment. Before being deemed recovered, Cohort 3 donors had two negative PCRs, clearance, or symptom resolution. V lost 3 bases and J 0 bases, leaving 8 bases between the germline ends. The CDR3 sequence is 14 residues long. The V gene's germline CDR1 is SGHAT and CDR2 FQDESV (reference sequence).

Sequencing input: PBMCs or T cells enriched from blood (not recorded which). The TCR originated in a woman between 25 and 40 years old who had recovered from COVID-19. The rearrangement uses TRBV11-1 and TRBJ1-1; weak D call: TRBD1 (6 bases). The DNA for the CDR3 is TGTGCCAGCAGCTTGGGACAACTGAACACTGAAGCTTTCTTT. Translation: CASSLGQLNTEAFF.